Detailed here is one T cell receptor beta chain. The antigen remains undetermined. This entry is derived from a study of T cell repertoires in aging, cancer and after chemotherapy. Findings and caveats of the study: Across the chemotherapy interval, each cancer cohort showed higher median generation probability, suggesting thymic rebound.

Peripheral blood genomic DNA, not sorted cells or RNA, was the template. Deletions cut 3 bases from V and 7 bases from J, with 17 bases between. Germline V gene lookup returns CDR1 KGHDR and CDR2 SFDVKD. The CDR3 totals 15 residues. A mixed TRB-A/B primer pool amplified rearranged TRB by multiplex touch-down PCR. A single record per CDR3 protein comes from TCRdb applying MiXCR to the multiplex PCR reads. The data contain some 19,000 distinct CDR3 sequences, 30% to 45% of them singletons. Input material: blood. The clonotype was recovered from a human donor with a solid tumor. This chain uses TRBV24-1 with TRBJ1-2, with no clear D. DNA for the CDR3: TGTGCCACCAGTGATCTCCCTCTGGGTTTTGGTGGCTACACCTTC. It is translated as CATSDLPLGFGGYTF.